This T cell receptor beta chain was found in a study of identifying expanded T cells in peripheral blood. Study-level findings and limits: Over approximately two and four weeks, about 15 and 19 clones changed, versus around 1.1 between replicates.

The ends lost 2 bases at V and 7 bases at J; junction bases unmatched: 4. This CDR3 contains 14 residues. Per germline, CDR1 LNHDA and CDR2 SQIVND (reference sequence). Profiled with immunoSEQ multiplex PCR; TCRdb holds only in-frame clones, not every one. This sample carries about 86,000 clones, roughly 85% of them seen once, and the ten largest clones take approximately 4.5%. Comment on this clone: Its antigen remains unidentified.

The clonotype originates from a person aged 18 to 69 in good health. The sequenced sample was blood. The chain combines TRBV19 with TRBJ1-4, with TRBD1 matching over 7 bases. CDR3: CASSITQGVEKLFF. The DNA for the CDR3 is TGTGCCAGTAGTATAACGCAGGGGGTTGAAAAACTGTTTTTT. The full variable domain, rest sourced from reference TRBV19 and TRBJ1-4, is DGGITQSPKYLFRKEGQNVTLSCEQNLNHDAMYWYRQDPGQGLRLIYYSQIVNDFQKGDIAEGYSVSREKKESFPLTVTSAQKNPTAFYLCASSITQGVEKLFFGSGTQLSVL.